These T cell receptor beta chains were read from a single sample in a study of OX40 agonist ivuxolimab in advanced cancers. Profiling relied on immunoSEQ multiplex PCR, and the TCRdb table lists in-frame clones only, not all of them. The data hold around 50,000 clones, with 80% to 90% observed a single time. The sequenced sample was CD4+ or CD8+ T cells sorted from blood, obtained in a trial of the OX40 agonist ivuxolimab. The source of these receptors is an adult with an advanced solid tumor such as melanoma, head and neck, liver or kidney cancer. CDR3s include the opening cysteine and the closing phenylalanine or tryptophan. Fields, in order: D gene, clone size, V gene, J gene, CDR3 DNA, CDR3 protein. The D gene is left open where the match is weak. Part of the rows lack a size; the others show once, few, many or a class for expanded clones.

>TRBD1|NA|TRBV29-1|TRBJ2-2
TGCAGCGTTACCGGGACAGATAACGCGAACACCGGGGAGCTGTTTTTT
CSVTGTDNANTGELFF
>TRBD1|NA|TRBV11-2|TRBJ2-1
TGTGCCAGCAGCTTTGTAGGACAGGGAGACAATGAGCAGTTCTTC
CASSFVGQGDNEQFF
>NA|NA|TRBV18|TRBJ1-2
TGTGCCAGCTCACCTCAGGGAGATCATGGCTACACCTTC
CASSPQGDHGYTF
>NA|NA|TRBV30|TRBJ1-3
TGTGCCTGGAGTGTATGGGGGATTGGAAACACCATATATTTT
CAWSVWGIGNTIYF
>TRBD1|NA|TRBV15|TRBJ1-4
TGTGCCACCAGCAGGGACAGGGGCACTAATGAAAAACTGTTTTTT
CATSRDRGTNEKLFF
>NA|NA|TRBV6-1|TRBJ2-7
TGTGCCAGCGAAGGCAGGGTTGGCATCTACGAGCAGTACTTC
CASEGRVGIYEQYF
>NA|NA|TRBV28|TRBJ1-2
TGTGCCAGCAGTTGGAACAGGGCCGGCGGCTATGGCTACACCTTC
CASSWNRAGGYGYTF
>TRBD2|NA|TRBV4-2|TRBJ2-1
TGTGCCAGCAGCCAAGTTGTTAGCGGGGGGGATTCCTACAATGAGCAGTTCTTC
CASSQVVSGGDSYNEQFF
>NA|NA|TRBV28|TRBJ2-1
TGTGCCAGCAGTACTGGCATCAATGAGCAGTTCTTC
CASSTGINEQFF
>TRBD2|NA|TRBV18|TRBJ2-3
TGTGCCAGCTCACCGCGGGAGTTCGCGCAGTATTTT
CASSPREFAQYF
>TRBD2|NA|TRBV5-1|TRBJ2-3
TGCGCCAGCAAAAGCGGGACTAGGGACACAGATACGCAGTATTTT
CASKSGTRDTDTQYF
>NA|NA|TRBV7-9|TRBJ2-2
TGTGCCAGCATTGCGGAGACAAACACCGGGGAGCTGTTTTTT
CASIAETNTGELFF
>TRBD1|NA|TRBV15|TRBJ2-5
TGTGCCACCAGCAGCGACGACAGGGTCCAAGAGACCCAGTACTTC
CATSSDDRVQETQYF
>TRBD1|NA|TRBV5-1|TRBJ2-3
TGCGCCAGCTCGGACAGGGTCACAGATACGCAGTATTTT
CASSDRVTDTQYF
>TRBD1|NA|TRBV5-8|TRBJ2-4
TGTGCCAGCAGTCAGGATACAGGGGGCGGCGACATTCAGTACTTC
CASSQDTGGGDIQYF
>TRBD1|NA|TRBV2|TRBJ1-5
TGTGCCAGCAGTCGCGGGACAGGGGGTCAGCCCCAGCATTTT
CASSRGTGGQPQHF
>NA|NA|TRBV15|TRBJ1-6
TGTGCCACCAGCAGAGATCAGGGTGGGAATTCACCCCTCCACTTT
CATSRDQGGNSPLHF
>NA|NA|TRBV5-1|TRBJ1-1
TGCGCCAGCAGCTTGGGGGCATCGGGGACTGAAGCTTTCTTT
CASSLGASGTEAFF
>TRBD1|once|TRBV4-3|TRBJ1-5
TGCGCCAGCAGCCAAGACTGGGACAGGGGGCGAGCTTCTAGGAATCAGCCCCAGCATTTT
CASSQDWDRGRASRNQPQHF
>TRBD1|NA|TRBV28|TRBJ1-2
TGTGCCAGCACTACTCCGGGACAGGGCCCAGGCTTC
CASTTPGQGPGF
>TRBD1|NA|TRBV28|TRBJ2-3
TGTGCCAGCAGTCCCACAGGGGCGGATTGGACAGATACGCAGTATTTT
CASSPTGADWTDTQYF
>NA|few|TRBV11-3|TRBJ1-6
TGTGCCAGCAGCTCCCACACCGAGGGGAGTCCCCACTTT
CASSSHTEGSPHF